These T cell receptor beta chains were read from a single sample in a study of shared clonotypes between healthy human individuals. The table came from immunoSEQ multiplex PCR; TCRdb's copy has only in-frame clones and leaves some out. The data show millions of clones, approximately 95% seen once. Material for sequencing was naive CD8+ T cells sorted from blood. The receptors here all came from a man between 18 and 29 years old in good health. The CDR3 runs from the conserved cysteine through the conserved F or W.

v_call	j_call	cdr3_aa
TRBV7-9	TRBJ2-3	CASSHPLAGNTDTQYF
TRBV4-1	TRBJ2-7	CASSPEEFYEQYF
TRBV6-1	TRBJ2-7	CATAPLPTYEQYF
TRBV6-1	TRBJ2-7	CASSEAWPYEQYF
TRBV6-5	TRBJ2-7	CASSYSTGESSYEQYF
TRBV5-6	TRBJ2-1	CASSLYGNEQFF
TRBV6-5	TRBJ2-7	CASSYSPNYEQYF
TRBV10-3	TRBJ2-1	CAISEQREYSGGEQFF
TRBV7-9	TRBJ1-2	CASSETTGGPGYTF
TRBV2	TRBJ2-7	CASTLRGLSSYEQYF
TRBV23-1	TRBJ1-3	CALRPGQRISGNTIYF
TRBV7-9	TRBJ1-1	CASLGGALNTEAFF